Listed below are T cell receptor beta chains from one sample, sequenced in a study of blood T cell repertoires in COVID-19. Produced via immunoSEQ multiplex PCR; TCRdb's table is partial and in-frame only. The data contain 250,000 or so clones, about 86% of them singletons. The sequencing input was peripheral blood. The origin of the receptors is a man aged 60 to 69 with acute or convalescent COVID-19. The CDR3 runs from the conserved cysteine through the conserved F or W. The order of the fields is V gene, J gene, clone size, D gene, CDR3 protein, CDR3 DNA. D genes are given only for firm matches. Size is omitted from some rows. Given values are once, few, many or a class for expanded clones.

TRBV11-2	TRBJ2-1	NA	NA	CASSLQSLERRRDEQFF	TGTGCCAGCAGCTTACAATCCCTAGAGCGGAGGAGGGATGAGCAGTTCTTC
TRBV5-1	TRBJ2-7	NA	NA	CASSPQVRPYEQYF	TGCGCCAGCAGCCCTCAGGTCAGACCCTACGAGCAGTACTTC
TRBV5-1	TRBJ2-2	few	TRBD2	CASRPAGGGVRTGELFF	TGCGCCAGCAGGCCTGCGGGAGGAGGGGTTCGCACCGGGGAGCTGTTTTTT
TRBV7-2	TRBJ1-1	NA	TRBD1	CASSPGDREGTEAFF	TGTGCCAGCAGCCCAGGGGACAGGGAGGGAACTGAAGCTTTCTTT
TRBV3-1/TRBV3-2	TRBJ1-5	NA	NA	CASSSYGNQPQHF	TGTGCCAGCAGCTCATACGGGAATCAGCCCCAGCATTTT
TRBV28	TRBJ1-2	few	TRBD1	CASRGTGADYGYTF	TGTGCCAGCAGGGGGACAGGAGCTGACTATGGCTACACCTTC
TRBV27	TRBJ2-5	NA	TRBD1	CASRGPGGRAQYF	TGTGCCAGCAGGGGTCCAGGGGGTCGGGCCCAGTACTTC
TRBV7-3	TRBJ2-3	NA	NA	CASSPGGGADTQYF	TGTGCCAGCAGCCCAGGCGGAGGGGCAGATACGCAGTATTTT
TRBV5-6	TRBJ2-2	NA	NA	CASSPVTNTGELFF	TGTGCCAGCAGCCCAGTCACGAACACCGGGGAGCTGTTTTTT
TRBV6-5	TRBJ2-6	NA	NA	CASSYETPGANVLTF	TGTGCCAGCAGTTATGAGACTCCTGGGGCCAACGTCCTGACTTTC
TRBV11-2	TRBJ2-3	NA	NA	CASSPLTSTDTQYF	TGTGCCAGCAGCCCCCTGACTAGCACAGATACGCAGTATTTT
TRBV19	TRBJ1-1	NA	NA	CASGNSGGLGAFF	TGTGCCAGTGGAAATTCGGGGGGGCTGGGAGCTTTCTTT
TRBV25-1	TRBJ1-6	NA	NA	CASSEYGLNSPLHF	TGTGCCAGCAGTGAATATGGACTTAATTCACCCCTCCACTTT
TRBV7-3	TRBJ2-5	NA	TRBD2	CASSRSSGSRETQYF	TGTGCCAGCAGCAGATCTAGCGGGAGTCGAGAGACCCAGTACTTC
TRBV5-6	TRBJ1-2	NA	NA	CASSLEGAGGYTF	TGTGCCAGCAGCTTAGAAGGCGCCGGGGGCTACACCTTC
TRBV28	TRBJ1-2	NA	TRBD1	CASSKMTGGTYGYTF	TGTGCCAGCAGCAAAATGACAGGGGGAACCTATGGCTACACCTTC